Sequencing of this T cell receptor beta chain was carried out in a study of cytomegalovirus exposure and HLA in healthy donors listed by TCRdb under 2017. About the investigation overall: An earlier analysis of approximately 640 of the donors reported 250 to 350 Gb of sequence data and roughly 110 million unique TCR beta sequences from 150 million to 200 million T cells. A later analysis re-examined previously published TCR beta repertoires from just over 650 donors and added high-resolution HLA genotyping to investigate patterns of TCR occurrence. Besides the first cohort of about 730 subjects, a separate validation cohort made up of 90 to 150 different subjects was used. Donor age, sex, ethnicity and CMV serostatus were collected together with the repertoire data. A later genetic analysis took genome-wide SNP genotypes for about three fifths of the roughly 670 donors and used that subset as a discovery cohort. An earlier analysis of several hundred of the donors applied high-throughput TCR beta sequencing to assess whether each TCR beta V gene segment acted as functional or pseudogenic. In the later analysis, no new phenotypic data were used to find candidate immune exposures; instead, reliance was placed on TCR beta sequences and their occurrence across donors. Class I and class II HLA loci were covered by the typing at four-digit resolution. Every discovery cohort repertoire had been produced on one sequencing platform. The number of donors typed differed by locus, with 629-630 for A, B, C, DRB1 and DQB1, approximately 500 for DQA1, 606 for DPA1, and 450 to 480 for DPB1. Four or five DR-DQ haplotypes were handled as single units for association and clustering because linkage in the cohort was strong. The study profiled the T cell repertoires of hundreds of subjects by immunosequencing and related them to cytomegalovirus serostatus. To predict cytomegalovirus infection status, the study combined high-throughput TCR immunosequencing, statistical association of individual TCRs with disease status, and machine learning. The study aimed to test whether signatures of past pathogen exposure could be identified by cataloging public T cell receptors. On average, 235,054 unique TCR beta nucleotide sequences were sequenced per donor among a few hundred genotyped donors of the cohort, with roughly 18% of those sequences being non-productive. The genetic ancestry cluster associated with self-reported Caucasian donors included roughly 84% of the 398 genotyped donors. An early release covering roughly 600 HLA-typed donors comprised 300 to 350 gigabases of sequencing data and about 90 million unique TCR sequences. General findings and caveats noted by the study authors: When HLA alleles, especially DR and DQ, strongly co-occurred, TCR associations were difficult to assign to individual alleles. The 87-base-pair reads could not distinguish some IMGT-functional V segments, including TRBV6-2 and TRBV6-3, so those segments were excluded. A later analysis associated 17,000 or so TCR beta sequences with specific HLA alleles at a false discovery rate of 0.05. The study listed 164 TCR beta chains as associated with cytomegalovirus. Linkage disequilibrium might explain the correlated functional status among segregating V segments, but an unknown experimental factor could not be ruled out. In an earlier analysis of roughly 560 of the donors, most TCR beta V segments were observed in productive rearrangements about 87% or about 30% of the time, broadly matching IMGT annotations. A group of highly shared sequence variants was considered likely to be a technical artifact of the sequencing pipeline. A later analysis reported that several top co-occurrence clusters appeared linked to parvovirus B19, influenza, CMV and Epstein-Barr virus. Immune exposure information for the cohort was limited to CMV serostatus. It was suggested by the authors that the approach could potentially be generalized to other disease states and immunological phenotypes. The classifier was reported to diagnose cytomegalovirus status with high specificity and sensitivity in both the original cohort and the validation cohort. Because counts were too low, about 15 rarely observed V segments, including chromosome 9 orphons, were left out of the earlier analysis of about 500 of the donors. A later genetic analysis reported fewer N-insertions in productive TCRs among donors in an Asian-associated ancestry cluster than the approximately 700-donor mean. A further reported finding was that TCR beta sequences accurately predicted the HLA-A and HLA-B alleles for most subjects in the first cohort. Across donors, most TCR sequences were observed very rarely, whereas some public TCRs were present in many individuals. Only TCR beta chains were sequenced in this cohort, and the absence of alpha or paired-chain data limited detectable features. In a later analysis, TCR association rates were found to vary across HLA loci, with the most associated TCRs seen for DRB1 alleles and the fewest for HLA-C alleles. A few of the identified cytomegalovirus-associated TCR beta chains were confirmed in vitro to be specific for cytomegalovirus antigens. A later analysis found that most CMV-associated TCR beta chains appeared HLA-restricted, with HLA associations seemingly driven largely by CMV exposure. Presence/absence analyses assumed roughly uniform sequencing depth across donors, an assumption that may not hold. In a later analysis, HLA-associated TCR beta chains were found to be more clonally expanded and to have lower generation probabilities than equally common non-associated chains. In a later genetic analysis, a missense DCLRE1C variant was associated with V-gene and J-gene trimming of TCR beta chains, and the association was replicated in an independent cohort. HLA typing was unavailable for some donors at each locus, so association tests used only the typed subset.

The library came from the immunoSEQ multiplex PCR assay. For the multiplex PCR, a mixture combining 60 forward primers for TCR Vbeta segments and 13 reverse primers for TCR Jbeta segments was used. Amplification of the CDR3 region of rearranged TCR beta genes was performed with a multiplex PCR assay on genomic DNA. The amplified TCR beta libraries were sequenced on the Illumina HiSeq System as 87-base-pair reads. The study's processing was this. Across the 500 to 750 repertoires, a later analysis counted approximately 75 million unique TCR beta chains, around 11 million of which were shared by at least two donors. Raw reads were error-corrected and collapsed into unique sequences with a nearest-neighbor algorithm that merged closely related sequences to remove PCR and sequencing errors. To assign V, D and J gene segments, CDR3 sequences were aligned to IMGT reference sequences. Each retained sequence needed at least a six-nucleotide match to both a V gene segment and a J gene segment. Rearrangements were classified as productive when the CDR3 lacked stop codons and remained in frame with V and J, and all other rearrangements were classified as non-productive. CDR3 was defined by IMGT convention, running from the second conserved V-encoded cysteine to the conserved J-encoded phenylalanine. The earlier analysis of more than 450 of the donors excluded sequences that lacked an unambiguous match to a single V gene segment. In an earlier analysis of almost 600 of the donors, a V segment was called functional when productive rearrangements were above 56.7%, and segregating when the standard deviation between donors exceeded 5%. A statistical classification framework was built to diagnose cytomegalovirus status from the catalog of TCR beta chain sequences. In a later analysis, TCR nucleotide sequences were compared against IMGT/GENE-DB human TR gene sequences so that V and J genes could be assigned. The TCRdist pipeline was used in a later analysis to assign CDR3 sequences and most-parsimonious VDJ recombination scenarios. In a later analysis, each TCR beta chain was defined by its CDR3 amino acid sequence together with its V-gene family, and reads without a unique V-gene family were excluded. As a way to deal with suspected cross-contamination and a sequencing artifact, a later analysis dropped 640 or so nucleotide sequences that were highly shared and had low generation probability. In a later analysis, a clonal expansion index was calculated for each public chain from normalized within-repertoire ranks of inferred template counts. A later analysis computed generation probabilities with a VDJ recombination model fitted to out-of-frame rearrangements, and checked the results against IGoR. Hypergeometric tests were used in a later analysis to score TCR-TCR, TCR-HLA and TCR-CMV co-occurrence, with a repertoire-size bias correction applied to the TCR pairs. In a later analysis, false discovery rates were estimated by permuting HLA or CMV assignments 20 times. In a later analysis, co-occurring TCRs were grouped using DBSCAN, and TCRdist sequence similarity was added for clustering within HLA-allele-positive subsets. Co-occurrence clustering excluded repertoires with fewer than 30,000 or more than 120,000 public chains, plus five with anomalous nucleotide sharing. This immuneACCESS table, as held by TCRdb, lists in-frame sequences with V and J called but not all clones. Of the missing ones, under half trace to an unresolved V gene in checked studies; the others have no known cause. The D gene and trimming were derived from the DNA, and the V and J assignments and clone size from that table. Counted in this sample were 200,000 or so clones; around 73% of them appeared once. Together, the top ten hold approximately 3% of the sample.

Points on this clone: No antigen is known for it. Base qualities are not recorded, but no much larger clone differs from it by a single base.

Per the germline V gene (reference sequence), LNHDA is the CDR1 and SQIVND is the CDR2. Ends trimmed: V by 3 bases, J by 0 bases; bases unmatched to a gene: 5. The CDR3 contains 16 residues, cysteine and phenylalanine counted. CDR3 DNA only is kept here, 48 bases in frame from base 1. The cohort consisted of 650 to 700 healthy bone marrow donors. All cohort members were sampled while nominally healthy, although unrecorded immune exposures were likely present. The donor was CMV seronegative and belonged to the group of 320 or so seronegative cohort members. A peripheral blood sample was collected from each donor, and TCR beta sequencing was performed on peripheral blood mononuclear cells. The Qiagen DNeasy Blood Extraction Kit was used to extract genomic DNA from the blood cell samples.

The source of this sequence is a woman in her 30s in good health and CMV-seronegative. The rearrangement combines TRBV19 with TRBJ2-1; 7 bases in the middle match TRBD2. The sample taken for sequencing was PBMCs. The DNA sequence follows: TGTGCCAGTAGTATGTACGGGGGGAGCTCCTACAATGAGCAGTTCTTC. The encoded protein is CASSMYGGSSYNEQFF.